This T cell receptor (beta chain) is drawn from a study of T-cell reconstitution after alpha-beta-depleted transplantation in children. V lost 5 bases, J lost 1 base, and 12 bases lay in between. Germline values: CDR1 MNHEY, CDR2 SMNVEV (reference sequence). This CDR3 is built from 14 residues. This sample's TCRbeta library carried unique molecular identifier barcodes. MiXCR, run by TCRdb on the PCR reads, gives a single entry per CDR3 protein. The table shows hundreds of thousands of distinct CDR3 sequences, with more than 20% occurring only once. The sequence was obtained from a female patient aged 2-15 years who had a stem cell transplant for congenital amegakaryocytic thrombocytopenia, so the T cells may come from the graft donor. The sequenced sample was PBMCs, mostly from graft donor cells, obtained 360 days after TCRalphabeta/CD19-depleted stem cell transplant. V gene TRBV27 combines with J gene TRBJ2-7, with TRBD1 as a possible D gene (6 bases). The CDR3 reads CASSTNRESYEQYF. CDR3 bases: TGTGCCAGCAGTACAAACAGGGAATCCTACGAGCAGTACTTC.